This TCR beta chain was sequenced for a study of blood T cell repertoires in COVID-19. Across the whole study: Collection of acute and convalescent COVID-19 samples took place in the United States, Italy and Spain. PBMCs, B-cell-depleted T cells, or T cells were the source of the cDNA or gDNA that made up the material.

Original handling: Nucleated cell counts were estimated from reference gene primer amplification. Profiling relied on immunoSEQ multiplex PCR, and the TCRdb table lists in-frame clones only, not all of them. V, J and clone size are those of that table, while D and trimming were read from the DNA. The sample yields approximately 280,000 clones, around 88% seen once. The CDR3 extends over 15 amino acids. CDR1 is SGHVS, CDR2 FQNEAQ, per germline. V shed 3 bases, J shed 0 bases, and the junction held 2 bases outside the gene matches. Source material: peripheral blood. The chain couples TRBV7-8 to TRBJ1-5; 7 nucleotides line up with TRBD1. The receptor comes from a man in his forties with acute or convalescent COVID-19. CDR3 sequence (DNA): TGTGCCAGCAGCTTCCGGGACAGTAGCAATCAGCCCCAGCATTTT. Its protein is CASSFRDSSNQPQHF.